Below are 8 T cell receptor beta chains sequenced from a single sample in a study of T cells in Graves' hyperthyroidism and ophthalmopathy. RNA transcripts yielded amplified TCR beta CDR3 regions. First-round RT-PCR of the TCR CDR3 relied on the HTBI primer set. A single record per CDR3 protein comes from TCRdb applying MiXCR to the multiplex PCR reads. Of under 300,000 distinct CDR3 sequences listed, less than 15% are singletons. Material for sequencing was blood. The receptors come from a woman aged 30 to 39 with Graves' hyperthyroidism that later progressed to Graves' ophthalmopathy.

This clonotype turned up a few times. CDR3 DNA: TGTGCCACGGCGACCCCCTCGGTTCGCACCGGGGAGCTGTTTTTT. Protein product: CATATPSVRTGELFF. This sequence joins TRBV6-1 and TRBJ2-2; D gene ambiguous. The CDR3 spans 15 residues. Trimming took 10 bases from V and 4 from J, leaving 19 bases between them. Germline V CDR1 and CDR2: MNHNS, SASEGT.

This clonotype was detected many times. This chain joins TRBV20-1 and TRBJ2-1, with TRBD2 matching over 7 bases. V was clipped by 3 bases and J by 3 bases; unmatched bases: 5. The length of the CDR3 is 14 residues. Germline V gene data show CDR1 as DFQATT and CDR2 as SNEGSKA (reference sequence). The CDR3 bases are TGCAGTGCTAGGAGGCGGGAGAGCTACAATGAGCAGTTCTTC. The encoded protein is CSARRRESYNEQFF.

This clonotype has a count of ten or more. The chain joins TRBV14 to TRBJ2-1; D perhaps matches TRBD2 (5 bases). Trimming pared 0 bases from V and 0 bases from J, leaving 9 bases between. CDR3 length: 16 amino acids. Germline CDR1 reads SGHDN; CDR2 reads FVKESK. The CDR3 here is CASSQEDTSSYNEQFF. CDR3 in DNA: TGTGCCAGCAGCCAAGAGGATACTAGCTCCTACAATGAGCAGTTCTTC.

This clonotype was seen only a few times. At one end the junction does not follow the germline gene, possibly because of a read error. The chain has TRBV27 and TRBJ2-6; D is unclear. Germline V CDR1 and CDR2: MNHEY, SMNVEV (reference sequence). The CDR3 sequence is 14 residues long. The CDR3 DNA follows: TGTGCCAACAGTCTCGGGCCTGGGGCCAACGTCCTGACTTTC. Its translation is CANSLGPGANVLTF. Drawing the rest from reference TRBV27 and TRBJ2-6, the complete variable domain is EAQVTQNPRYLITVTGKKLTVTCSQNMNHEYMSWYRQDPGLGLRQIYYSMNVEVTDKGDVPEGYKVSRKEKRNFPLILESPSPNQTSLYFCANSLGPGANVLTFGAGSRLTVL.

This clonotype was found many times. This chain links TRBV5-1 with TRBJ2-7, with 12 bases lining up with TRBD2. Germline V lookup: CDR1 SGHRS, CDR2 YFSETQ. Germline trimming cut 4 bases from V and 6 bases from J; bases unmatched to any gene: 5. The CDR3 loop spans 14 amino acids. The CDR3 DNA sequence: TGCGCCAGCAGCGCCCGACTAGCGGGAGTCGAGCAGTACTTC. Translation: CASSARLAGVEQYF.

There are many counts of this clonotype. V gene TRBV12-3 or TRBV12-4 combines with J gene TRBJ1-3; D unresolved. The ends were cut back, 6 bases at V and 4 bases at J, with 10 bases in the middle. The CDR3 totals 13 residues. The CDR3 spells CASRPNGGNTIYF. CDR3 DNA: TGTGCCAGCAGGCCGAACGGGGGAAACACCATATATTTT.

This clonotype was counted a few times. J is TRBJ2-5 and V is TRBV6-1; 10 bases agree with TRBD1. This CDR3 comprises 15 residues. V gave up 6 bases and J gave up 1 base; unmatched junction bases: 5. Germline values: CDR1 MNHNS, CDR2 SASEGT. In DNA form, the CDR3 reads TGTGCCAGCAGGCGGGGACAGGGGTCCCAAGAGACCCAGTACTTC. The encoded protein is CASRRGQGSQETQYF.

This clonotype was counted many times. The chain combines TRBV2 with TRBJ2-3; D may be TRBD1 or TRBD2 (5 bases each). The CDR3 is made up of 12 amino acids. Trimming took off 6 bases at V and 5 bases at J, with 9 bases between the two ends. Per germline, CDR1 SNHLY and CDR2 FYNNEI. The CDR3 protein is CASRGTGDTQYF. The CDR3 DNA follows: TGTGCCAGCAGAGGGACCGGAGATACGCAGTATTTT. Supplemented by reference TRBV2 and TRBJ2-3, the full variable domain reads EPEVTQTPSHQVTQMGQEVILRCVPISNHLYFYWYRQILGQKVEFLVSFYNNEISEKSEIFDDQFSVERPDGSNFTLKIRSTKLEDSAMYFCASRGTGDTQYFGPGTRLTVL.